This T cell receptor (beta chain) was captured in a study of molecular identifiers for immune sequencing clone quantification. Study results and limitations: Identical TCR molecules that share a barcode could lead to an underestimation of highly expanded clone sizes. Clones that had above 20 RNA copies took up over 98% of effector molecules but under 1% in naive cells.

This clonotype was picked up a small number of times. Antigen unknown. From the PCR reads, TCRdb called clonotypes with MiXCR, one entry per CDR3 protein. Of around 470,000 distinct CDR3 sequences listed, roughly 26% are singletons. The germline gives CDR1 GTSNPN, CDR2 SVGIG (reference sequence). With 0 bases removed from V and 4 bases from J, the gap between germline ends came to 9 bases. The CDR3 sequence is 13 residues long. The sequenced material came from naive CD8+ T cells from blood, with Jurkat cell RNA spiked in. As to subset: FACS-sorted CD8+CD4-CCR7+CD45RA+ naive T cells. The clonotype comes from a human donor in good health. Some libraries in this study had Jurkat cell RNA spiked in. This rearrangement joins TRBV30 to TRBJ2-5, with a possible D match to TRBD1 (5 bases). This CDR3 reads CAWSVLRVETQYF. Written as DNA, the CDR3 is TGTGCCTGGAGTGTACTCAGGGTAGAGACCCAGTACTTC.